Listed below are T cell receptor beta chains from one sample, sequenced in a study of cytomegalovirus exposure and HLA in healthy donors. Assay used: immunoSEQ multiplex PCR; TCRdb lists only in-frame clones, some missing. Counted here are 150,000 to 200,000 clones, over 75% occurring once; the ten biggest clones make up over 2%. Specimen: PBMCs. These receptors were taken from a woman aged 45-60 years in good health and CMV-seronegative. CDR3s include the opening cysteine and the closing phenylalanine or tryptophan.

TRBJ2-1 | TRBV29-1 | CSAYPVYNEQFF
TRBJ2-5 | TRBV28 | CASSLLVQETQYF
TRBJ2-3 | TRBV29-1 | CSATDPGQGTDTQYF
TRBJ2-1 | TRBV14 | CASSHKGLSYNEQFF
TRBJ2-1 | TRBV5-1 | CASGLTSGNYNEQFF
TRBJ1-1 | TRBV27 | CASSSGDFEAFF
TRBJ1-5 | TRBV19 | CASSILGGASQPQHF
TRBJ1-2 | TRBV5-5 | CASSLVGDRGYGYTF
TRBJ1-4 | TRBV6-5 | CASSYWGDHEKLFF
TRBJ1-1 | TRBV30 | CAWTVRGGRAGAEAFF
TRBJ2-2 | TRBV2 | CASGVATNTGELFF
TRBJ2-1 | TRBV5-1 | CASTPGGGYNEQFF
TRBJ1-2 | TRBV28 | CASSSGTGHYTF
TRBJ1-2 | TRBV28 | CASSSGGPIGYTF